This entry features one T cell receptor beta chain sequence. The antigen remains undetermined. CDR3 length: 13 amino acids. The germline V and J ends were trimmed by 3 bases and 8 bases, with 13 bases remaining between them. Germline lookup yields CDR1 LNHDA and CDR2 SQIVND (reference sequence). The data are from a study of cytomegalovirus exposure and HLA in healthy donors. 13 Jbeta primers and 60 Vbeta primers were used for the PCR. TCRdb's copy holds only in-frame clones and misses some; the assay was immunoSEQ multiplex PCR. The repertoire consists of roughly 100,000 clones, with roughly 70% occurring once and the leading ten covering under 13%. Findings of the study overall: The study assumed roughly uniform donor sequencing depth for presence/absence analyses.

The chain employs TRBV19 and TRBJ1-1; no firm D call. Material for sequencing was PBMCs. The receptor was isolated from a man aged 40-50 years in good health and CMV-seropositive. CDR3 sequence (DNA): TGTGCCAGTAGTATCGCCCCTCCCGGGGAAGCTTTCTTT. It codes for CASSIAPPGEAFF.